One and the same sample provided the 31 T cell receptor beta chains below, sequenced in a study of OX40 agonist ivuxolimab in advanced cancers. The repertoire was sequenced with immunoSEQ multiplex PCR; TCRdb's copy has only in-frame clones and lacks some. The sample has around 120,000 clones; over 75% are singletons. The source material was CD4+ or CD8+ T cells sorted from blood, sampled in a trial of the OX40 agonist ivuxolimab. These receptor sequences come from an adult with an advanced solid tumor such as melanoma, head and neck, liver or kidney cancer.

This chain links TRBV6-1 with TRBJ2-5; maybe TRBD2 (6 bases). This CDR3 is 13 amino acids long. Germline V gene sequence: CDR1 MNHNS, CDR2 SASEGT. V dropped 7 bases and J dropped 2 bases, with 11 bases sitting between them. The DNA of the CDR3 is TGTGCCAGCACCAAGCGGGCGCAAGAGACCCAGTACTTC. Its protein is CASTKRAQETQYF.

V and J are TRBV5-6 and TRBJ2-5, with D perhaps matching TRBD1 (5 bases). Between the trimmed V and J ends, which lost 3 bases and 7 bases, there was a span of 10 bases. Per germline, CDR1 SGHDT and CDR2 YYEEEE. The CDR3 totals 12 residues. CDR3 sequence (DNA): TGTGCCAGCAGCTGGGGCTGGGGGACCCAGTACTTC. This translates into CASSWGWGTQYF.

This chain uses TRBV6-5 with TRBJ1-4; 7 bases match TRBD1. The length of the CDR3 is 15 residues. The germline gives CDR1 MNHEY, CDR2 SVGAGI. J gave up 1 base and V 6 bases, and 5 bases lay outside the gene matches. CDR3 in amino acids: CASSLQGLTNEKLFF. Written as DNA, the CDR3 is TGTGCCAGCAGCTTACAGGGGTTAACTAATGAAAAACTGTTTTTT.

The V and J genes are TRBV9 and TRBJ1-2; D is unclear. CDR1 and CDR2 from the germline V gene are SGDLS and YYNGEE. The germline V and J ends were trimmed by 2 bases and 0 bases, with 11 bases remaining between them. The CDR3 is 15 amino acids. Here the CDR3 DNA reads TGTGCCAGCAGCGTGGACGGTTTCGCTAACTATGGCTACACCTTC. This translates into CASSVDGFANYGYTF.

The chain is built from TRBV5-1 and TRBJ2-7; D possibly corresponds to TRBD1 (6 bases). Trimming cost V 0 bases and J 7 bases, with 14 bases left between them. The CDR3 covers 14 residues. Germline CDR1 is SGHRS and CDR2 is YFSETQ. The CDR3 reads CASSLGTVTGEQYF. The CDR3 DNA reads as TGCGCCAGCAGCTTGGGGACAGTTACGGGAGAGCAGTACTTC.

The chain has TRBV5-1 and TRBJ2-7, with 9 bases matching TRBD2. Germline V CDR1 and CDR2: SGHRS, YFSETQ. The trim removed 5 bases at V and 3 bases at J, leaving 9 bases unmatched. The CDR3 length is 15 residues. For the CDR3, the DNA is TGCGCCAGCAGTCGTGACCCTAGCGGGGTCTACGAGCAGTACTTC. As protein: CASSRDPSGVYEQYF.

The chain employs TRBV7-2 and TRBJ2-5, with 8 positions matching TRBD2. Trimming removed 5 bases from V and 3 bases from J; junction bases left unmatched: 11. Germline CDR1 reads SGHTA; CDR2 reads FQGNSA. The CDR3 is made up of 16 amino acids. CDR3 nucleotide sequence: TGTGCCAGCAGCCAAAGCTTACTAGCGGCCGAAGAGACCCAGTACTTC. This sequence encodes CASSQSLLAAEETQYF.

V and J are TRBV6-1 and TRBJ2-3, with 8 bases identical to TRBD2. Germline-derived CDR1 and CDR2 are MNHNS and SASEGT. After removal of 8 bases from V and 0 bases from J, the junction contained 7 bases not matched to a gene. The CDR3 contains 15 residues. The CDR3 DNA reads TGTGCCAGCCGCGGGCGGGGGGCTAGCACAGATACGCAGTATTTT. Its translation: CASRGRGASTDTQYF.

CDR3 region: CASSSRGEDEQYF. CDR3 nucleotides: TGTGCCAGCAGCTCACGCGGGGAAGACGAGCAGTACTTC. The rearrangement links TRBV7-2 to TRBJ2-7; weak D call: TRBD2 (6 bases). The germline V gene encodes CDR1 SGHTA and CDR2 FQGNSA. V lost 4 bases to trimming and J lost 5 bases, with 12 bases between them. The length of the CDR3 is 13 residues.

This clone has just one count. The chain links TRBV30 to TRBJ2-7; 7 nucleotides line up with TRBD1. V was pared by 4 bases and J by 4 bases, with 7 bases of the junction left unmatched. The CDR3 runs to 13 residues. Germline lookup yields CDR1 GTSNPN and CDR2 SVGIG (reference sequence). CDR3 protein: CAWTRDRPYEQYF. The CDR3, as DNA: TGTGCCTGGACTCGGGACAGACCTTACGAGCAGTACTTC. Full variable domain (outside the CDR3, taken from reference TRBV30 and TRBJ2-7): SQTIHQWPATLVQPVGSPLSLECTVEGTSNPNLYWYRQAAGRGLQLLFYSVGIGQISSEVPQNLSASRPQDRQFILSSKKLLLSDSGFYLCAWTRDRPYEQYFGPGTRLTVT.

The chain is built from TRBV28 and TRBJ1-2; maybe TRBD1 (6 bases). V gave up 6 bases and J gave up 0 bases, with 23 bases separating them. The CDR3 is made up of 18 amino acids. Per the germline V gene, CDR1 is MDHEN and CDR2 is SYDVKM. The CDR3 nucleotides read TGTGCCAGCAGGTCCCCGGACAGAGTCGATTCCGCTAACTATGGCTACACCTTC. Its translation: CASRSPDRVDSANYGYTF.

The CDR3 DNA is TGCGCCAGCAGCCAAGTAAGAGGGGGCCGTCACGAGCAGTACTTC. Translating gives CASSQVRGGRHEQYF. The V call is TRBV4-3, the J call TRBJ2-7; TRBD1 matches at 7 bases. This CDR3 spans 15 amino acids. Germline V CDR1 and CDR2: LGHNA, YSLEER. Losses at the gene ends were 1 base for V and 5 bases for J; bases not matched to a gene: 8.

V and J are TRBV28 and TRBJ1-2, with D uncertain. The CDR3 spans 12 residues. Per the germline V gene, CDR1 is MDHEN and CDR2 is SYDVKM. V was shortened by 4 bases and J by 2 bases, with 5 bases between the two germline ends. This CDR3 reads CASSYINYGYTF. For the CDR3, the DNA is TGTGCCAGCAGTTACATAAACTATGGCTACACCTTC.

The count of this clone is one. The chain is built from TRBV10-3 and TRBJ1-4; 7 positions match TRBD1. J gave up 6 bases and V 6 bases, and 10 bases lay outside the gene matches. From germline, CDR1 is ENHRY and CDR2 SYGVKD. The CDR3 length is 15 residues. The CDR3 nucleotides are TGTGCCATCAGCCCCACAGGGGCAGCTGATGAAAAACTGTTTTTT. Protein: CAISPTGAADEKLFF.

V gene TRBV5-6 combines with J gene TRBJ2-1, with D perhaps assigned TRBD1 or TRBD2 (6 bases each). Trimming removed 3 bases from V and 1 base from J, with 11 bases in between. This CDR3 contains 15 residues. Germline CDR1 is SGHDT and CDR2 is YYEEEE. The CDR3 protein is CASSWGRGSYNEQFF. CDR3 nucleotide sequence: TGTGCCAGCAGCTGGGGGCGGGGTTCCTACAATGAGCAGTTCTTC.

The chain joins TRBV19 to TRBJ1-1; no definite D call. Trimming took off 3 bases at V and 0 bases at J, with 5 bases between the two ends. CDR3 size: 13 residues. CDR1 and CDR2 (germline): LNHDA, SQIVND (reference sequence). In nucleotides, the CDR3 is TGTGCCAGTAGTATGGAGATGAACACTGAAGCTTTCTTT. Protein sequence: CASSMEMNTEAFF.

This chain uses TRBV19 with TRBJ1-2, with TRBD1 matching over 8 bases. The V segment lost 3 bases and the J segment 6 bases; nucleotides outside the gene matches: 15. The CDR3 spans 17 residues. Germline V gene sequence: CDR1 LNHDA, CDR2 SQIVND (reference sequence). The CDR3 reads CASSIPLRQGLRNGYTF. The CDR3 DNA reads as TGTGCCAGTAGTATCCCCCTACGACAGGGGCTAAGGAATGGCTACACCTTC. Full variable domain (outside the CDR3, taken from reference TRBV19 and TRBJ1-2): DGGITQSPKYLFRKEGQNVTLSCEQNLNHDAMYWYRQDPGQGLRLIYYSQIVNDFQKGDIAEGYSVSREKKESFPLTVTSAQKNPTAFYLCASSIPLRQGLRNGYTFGSGTRLTVV.

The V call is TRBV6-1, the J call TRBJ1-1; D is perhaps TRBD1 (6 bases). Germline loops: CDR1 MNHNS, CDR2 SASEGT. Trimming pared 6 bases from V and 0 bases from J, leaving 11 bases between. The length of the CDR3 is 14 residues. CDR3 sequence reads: CASRVTGMNTEAFF. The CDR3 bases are TGTGCCAGCAGGGTAACAGGGATGAACACTGAAGCTTTCTTT.

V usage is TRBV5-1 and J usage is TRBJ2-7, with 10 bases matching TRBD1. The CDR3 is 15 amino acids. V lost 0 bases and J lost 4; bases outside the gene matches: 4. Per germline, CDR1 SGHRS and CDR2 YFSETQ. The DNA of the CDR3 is TGCGCCAGCAGCTTGGGGACAGGGGGGAATTACGAGCAGTACTTC. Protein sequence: CASSLGTGGNYEQYF. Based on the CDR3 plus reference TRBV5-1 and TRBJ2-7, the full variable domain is KAGVTQTPRYLIKTRGQQVTLSCSPISGHRSVSWYQQTPGQGLQFLFEYFSETQRNKGNFPGRFSGRQFSNSRSEMNVSTLELGDSALYLCASSLGTGGNYEQYFGPGTRLTVT.

The CDR3 region is CASGFNRDGYTF. The CDR3 DNA follows: TGTGCTAGTGGTTTCAACAGGGATGGCTACACCTTC. The chain recombines TRBV12-5 with TRBJ1-2, with D possibly TRBD1 on 6 matching bases. Trimming removed 3 bases at V and 6 bases at J, with 8 bases between. Germline V gene data show CDR1 as LGHNT and CDR2 as FRNRAP. The CDR3 spans 12 residues.

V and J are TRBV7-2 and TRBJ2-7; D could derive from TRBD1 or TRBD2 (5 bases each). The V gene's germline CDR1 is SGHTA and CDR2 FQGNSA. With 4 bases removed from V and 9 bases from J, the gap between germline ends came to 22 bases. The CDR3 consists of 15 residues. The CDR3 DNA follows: TGTGCCAGCAGCTATCTCGGTGGGACCGGGCAGGTGCAGTACTTC. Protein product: CASSYLGGTGQVQYF.

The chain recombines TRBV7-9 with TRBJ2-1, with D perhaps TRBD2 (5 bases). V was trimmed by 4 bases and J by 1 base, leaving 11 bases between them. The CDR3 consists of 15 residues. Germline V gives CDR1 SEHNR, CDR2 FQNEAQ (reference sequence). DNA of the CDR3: TGTGCCAGCAGCTCCCAAGCGGATTCCTACAATGAGCAGTTCTTC. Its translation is CASSSQADSYNEQFF.

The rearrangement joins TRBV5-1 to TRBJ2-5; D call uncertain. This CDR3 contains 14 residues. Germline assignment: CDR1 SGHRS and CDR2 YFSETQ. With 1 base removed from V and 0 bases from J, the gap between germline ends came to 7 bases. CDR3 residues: CASSLTVYQETQYF. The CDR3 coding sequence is TGCGCCAGCAGCTTGACGGTGTACCAAGAGACCCAGTACTTC.

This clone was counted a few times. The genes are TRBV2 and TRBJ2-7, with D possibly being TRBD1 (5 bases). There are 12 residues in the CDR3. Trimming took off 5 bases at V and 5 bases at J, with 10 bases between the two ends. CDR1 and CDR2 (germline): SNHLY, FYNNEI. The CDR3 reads CASSRRENEQYF. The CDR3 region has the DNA TGTGCCAGCAGTCGCAGGGAAAACGAGCAGTACTTC.

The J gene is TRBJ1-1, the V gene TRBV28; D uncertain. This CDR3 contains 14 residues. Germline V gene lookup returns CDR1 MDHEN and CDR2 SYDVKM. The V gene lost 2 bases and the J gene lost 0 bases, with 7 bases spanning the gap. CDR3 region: CASSLRTLNTEAFF. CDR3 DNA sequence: TGTGCCAGCAGTTTACGGACTCTGAACACTGAAGCTTTCTTT.

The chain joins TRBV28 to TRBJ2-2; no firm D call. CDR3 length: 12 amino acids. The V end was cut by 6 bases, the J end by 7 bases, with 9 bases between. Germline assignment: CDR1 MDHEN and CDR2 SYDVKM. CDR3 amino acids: CASRMTLGELFF. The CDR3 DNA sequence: TGTGCCAGCAGAATGACTCTCGGGGAGCTGTTTTTT.

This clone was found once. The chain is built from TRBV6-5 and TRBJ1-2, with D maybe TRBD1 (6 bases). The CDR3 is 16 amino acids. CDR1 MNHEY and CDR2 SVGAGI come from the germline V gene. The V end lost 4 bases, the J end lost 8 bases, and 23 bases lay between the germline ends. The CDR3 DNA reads TGTGCCAGCAGTTCAGCCTCTCTCCGGGACATTAACGGCTACACCTTC. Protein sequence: CASSSASLRDINGYTF.

This chain's CDR3 is CASSPGWRDYGYTF. CDR3 bases: TGCGCCAGCAGCCCCGGCTGGCGGGATTATGGCTACACCTTC. V is TRBV4-1 and J is TRBJ1-2; D gene ambiguous. Germline loops: CDR1 MGHRA, CDR2 YSYEKL. The CDR3 spans 14 residues. Trimming cost V 4 bases and J 5 bases, with 14 bases left between them.

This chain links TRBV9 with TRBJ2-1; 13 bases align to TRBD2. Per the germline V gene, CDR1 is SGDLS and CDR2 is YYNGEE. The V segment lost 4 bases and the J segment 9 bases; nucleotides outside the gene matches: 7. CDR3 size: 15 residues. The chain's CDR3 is CASSSRLAGGVEQFF. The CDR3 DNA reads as TGTGCCAGCAGCTCCAGACTAGCGGGGGGTGTTGAGCAGTTCTTC.

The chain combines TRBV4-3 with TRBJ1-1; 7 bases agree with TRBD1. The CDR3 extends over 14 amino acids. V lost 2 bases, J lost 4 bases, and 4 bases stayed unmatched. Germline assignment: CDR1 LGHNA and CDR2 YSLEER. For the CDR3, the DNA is TGCGCCAGCAGCCAATTGGACAGGCGCACTGAAGCTTTCTTT. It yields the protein CASSQLDRRTEAFF.

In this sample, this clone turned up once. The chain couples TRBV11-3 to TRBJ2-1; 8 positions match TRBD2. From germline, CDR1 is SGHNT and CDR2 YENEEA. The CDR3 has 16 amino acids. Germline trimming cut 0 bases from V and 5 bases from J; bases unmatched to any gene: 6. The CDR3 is CASSLDKTSADNEQFF. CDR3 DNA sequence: TGTGCCAGCAGCTTAGATAAGACTAGCGCGGACAATGAGCAGTTCTTC.